The sequence of this TCR beta chain was determined in a study of control samples from healthy donors and cancer patients. This table comes from immunoSEQ multiplex PCR, and its TCRdb copy is limited to in-frame clones, with some not included. The data contain some 130,000 clones, more than 70% of them singletons. The V and J ends lost 5 bases and 1 base, in that order; junction bases with no gene match: 3. Germline values: CDR1 SGHNT, CDR2 YENEEA. The CDR3 contains 14 residues. This sequence was found in a man aged 35-49 years in good health. The sequenced sample was blood. The J gene is TRBJ2-3, the V gene TRBV11-3; 7 nucleotides align to TRBD1. The CDR3 sequence: CASSQTGRTDTQYF. CDR3 nucleotides: TGTGCCAGCAGCCAGACAGGGCGCACAGATACGCAGTATTTT.